This T cell receptor beta chain was retrieved from a study of shared clonotypes between healthy human individuals (dated by TCRdb to 2019 to 2021). In terms of the full investigation: The cohort comprised a couple of women and a few men aged 18 to 49 years. For each donor, CD4 naive and CD4 memory were each given three plates, CD8 naive was given two plates, and CD8 memory was given one plate. To estimate repertoire size and how much clonotype sharing occurs between individuals, the study deeply sequenced the blood TCR repertoires of five healthy adults. To increase sequencing depth and limit assay-specific biases, different laboratories used diverse techniques to prepare libraries and sequence TCR repertoires. Leukapheresis yielded between about 0.9 and 9.5 billion PBMCs per donor. The research as a whole found: The small number of donors limited the genetic and exposure-history diversity represented. Naive subsets generally had larger estimated clonotype richness than memory subsets did. Compared with non-shared clonotypes, clonotypes shared by all four sorted-subset donors had higher generation probabilities. Pairwise subsampling led to the expectation that sequencing depth would affect the degree of clonotype sharing among donors. Only blood was sampled, and tissue TCR repertoires likely differ from those in blood. Rarefaction of sorted-subset datasets indicated incomplete sequencing despite the large sequencing depth. When several donors were compared, the shared fraction of clonotypes was approximately 5% for naive CD4, 3.5% for naive CD8, more than 2% for memory CD4, and roughly 0.4% for memory CD8.

As to this clone: The clone's antigen remains unknown. Base qualities are missing; no much larger clone stands one base away.

TCR CDR3 regions were amplified from genomic DNA by multiplex PCR using the deep immunoSEQ assay. For each cell subset, the extracted genomic DNA was distributed evenly across all wells of several immunoSEQ 96-well plates, and each plate served as one replicate. For sorted subsets, approximately 210 ng genomic DNA, equal to about 30,000 T cell genomes, was loaded into each replicate PCR. Purified libraries were measured with a Qubit 3.0 fluorometer, size-checked on a Bioanalyzer 2100, and measured again with the KAPA Library Quantification kit. Each immunoSEQ 96-well plate was sequenced on its own single-read 150-cycle Illumina NextSeq 550 flow cell. The study's own analysis went as follows. Because the immunoSEQ output held only junctional sequences and lacked quality scores, the filtering could not match the filtering applied to full-length reads. Sequences were annotated with PyIR, a Python wrapper for IgBLAST v1.9, using IMGT germline references to assign V/J genes and CDR3. Reads were filtered out if the reads had weak V/J assignments (E-value above 1e-6), no CDR3, stop codons, out-of-frame junctions, or ambiguous translated residues. V3J clonotypes were defined as sequences sharing an identical inferred V gene, J gene, and CDR3 amino acid sequence. Percentage overlap between repertoires was calculated by dividing the number of shared unique clonotypes by the size of the smaller repertoire. Three approaches were used to assess repertoire richness: RTK rarefaction, the Chao1 estimator, and Recon v2.1 estimates of unobserved clonotypes. OLGA was used to compute generation probabilities for all TCRbeta clonotypes that the gDNA method yielded from a few donors. As stored in TCRdb, this immuneACCESS dataset retains in-frame rearrangements with V and J assigned. A fraction of the clones does not appear; measured against another copy, unresolved V genes explain less than half of the discrepancy, and the remainder lacks a known reason. V, J and clone size reflect that table, while D and trimming were determined from the DNA. The sample data list around 2.1 million clones, and approximately 94% of these were observed just once. The top ten hold roughly 1.8% of the sample.

The V and J ends are trimmed by 6 bases and 2 bases, leaving 19 bases between them. The germline V gene sets CDR1 to MDHEN and CDR2 to SYDVKM. The CDR3 holds 16 amino acids from the cysteine to the phenylalanine. Only the CDR3 region is kept as DNA, spanning 48 bases read in frame from base 1. For the CD8 naive samples, CD45RO-negative cells were positively selected for CCR7, yielding a CD45RA+CCR7+ population from which TemRA cells were excluded. Healthy HIV-negative adults with no recently reported acute infections or vaccinations were included as donors. Only Caucasian adults living in Nashville, Tennessee, USA were represented among the donors. After blood collection by leukapheresis, PBMCs were isolated using Ficoll-Histopaque density gradient centrifugation and then cryopreserved in the vapor phase of liquid nitrogen. Analytical flow cytometry was used to check the purity and quantity of every magnetically sorted T cell population. Genomic DNA was isolated from each sorted fraction and quantified by UV absorbance on a Nanodrop 2000c.

The sequenced sample consisted of naive CD8+ T cells from PBMCs. Interpreted using the paper, the cell subset or site label stands for: CD45RA+CCR7+. The origin of this receptor is a man between 18 and 29 years old in good health. Some clones in this sample may be carry-over from other donors' samples. The receptor chain draws on TRBV28 and TRBJ1-1; the D gene remains uncertain. DNA sequence: TGTGCCAGCAGCCCCTGGGATCTTAGGAGCAACACTGAAGCTTTCTTT. Translated, this is CASSPWDLRSNTEAFF.